What follows are 12 T cell receptor beta chains derived from one specimen sequenced in a study of T cells in Graves' hyperthyroidism and ophthalmopathy. Amplification yielded TCR beta CDR3 regions, with RNA transcripts as the source. The HTBI primer set served for first-round RT-PCR of the TCR CDR3. A single record per CDR3 protein comes from TCRdb applying MiXCR to the multiplex PCR reads. The data contain under 300,000 distinct CDR3 sequences, roughly 22% of them singletons. The specimen was blood. These receptors all come from a man between 25 and 39 years old with Graves' ophthalmopathy.

The chain carries TRBV15 and TRBJ1-5; TRBD1 is a possible D gene (6 bases). The V gene lost 0 bases and the J gene lost 6 bases, with 12 bases spanning the gap. CDR1 is LNHNV, CDR2 YYDKDF, per germline (reference sequence). This CDR3 region has 15 residues. The CDR3: CATSREGGASQPQHF. DNA for the CDR3: TGTGCCACCAGCAGAGAAGGGGGTGCAAGTCAGCCCCAGCATTTT.

The sample holds many counts of this clonotype. The CDR3 sequence: CASSLWGSGANVLTF. Here the CDR3 DNA reads TGCGCCAGCAGCTTGTGGGGGTCCGGGGCCAACGTCCTGACTTTC. The genes are TRBV5-1 and TRBJ2-6; possibly TRBD1 or TRBD2 for D (5 bases each). The CDR3 sequence is 15 residues long. V lost 1 base and J lost 4, with 9 bases in between. CDR1 and CDR2 from the germline V gene are SGHRS and YFSETQ. Full variable domain (rest looked up from reference TRBV5-1 and TRBJ2-6): KAGVTQTPRYLIKTRGQQVTLSCSPISGHRSVSWYQQTPGQGLQFLFEYFSETQRNKGNFPGRFSGRQFSNSRSEMNVSTLELGDSALYLCASSLWGSGANVLTFGAGSRLTVL.

The table lists this clonotype with many counts. This chain connects TRBV28 to TRBJ2-1; D is perhaps TRBD2 (6 bases). Trimming took 6 bases from V and 5 from J, leaving 23 bases between them. The germline V gene has CDR1 MDHEN and CDR2 SYDVKM. CDR3 length: 17 amino acids. CDR3 sequence reads: CASSLIRGIGWDNEQFF. The CDR3 coding sequence is TGTGCCAGCAGCCTTATACGCGGGATAGGATGGGACAATGAGCAGTTCTTC.

This sequence joins TRBV6-2 or TRBV6-3 and TRBJ2-1; unclear D gene. Looked up from germline, CDR1 is MNHEY and CDR2 is SVGEGT. V lost 4 bases to trimming and J lost 0 bases, with 10 bases between them. The CDR3 consists of 15 residues. CDR3 amino acids: CASSSVLRSYNEQFF. CDR3 in DNA: TGTGCCAGCAGTTCGGTCCTACGCTCCTACAATGAGCAGTTCTTC.

The V and J genes are TRBV20-1 and TRBJ1-4, with D tentatively TRBD1 (5 bases). Trimming pared 3 bases from V and 7 bases from J, leaving 9 bases between. From germline, CDR1 is DFQATT and CDR2 SNEGSKA (reference sequence). The CDR3 contains 12 residues. The CDR3 is CSASEGFEKLFF. In nucleotides, the CDR3 is TGCAGTGCTAGTGAGGGGTTTGAAAAACTGTTTTTT.

This clonotype was counted only a few times. The chain has TRBV18 and TRBJ2-1, with 12 nucleotides matching TRBD1. Germline trimming cut 4 bases from V and 5 bases from J; bases unmatched to any gene: 9. Germline loops: CDR1 KGHSH, CDR2 LQKENI. This CDR3 region has 17 residues. CDR3 sequence (DNA): TGTGCCAGCTCACAGGGACAGGGGGCTGGTCTCCACAATGAGCAGTTCTTC. Its protein product is CASSQGQGAGLHNEQFF.

The J gene is TRBJ2-1, the V gene TRBV3-1; D not resolved. The germline V gene has CDR1 LGHDT and CDR2 YNNKEL (reference sequence). The CDR3 spans 16 residues. Trimming cost V 6 bases and J 0 bases, with 15 bases left between them. As DNA, the CDR3 is TGTGCCAGCAGGTCCGGACGGGTAAGCTCCTACAATGAGCAGTTCTTC. Encoded protein: CASRSGRVSSYNEQFF.

The chain joins TRBV6-1 to TRBJ1-4; TRBD1 might be the D (5 bases). Germline V gene data show CDR1 as MNHNS and CDR2 as SASEGT. This CDR3 has 15 residues. V shed 6 bases and J shed 3 bases, with 14 bases lying between them. DNA for the CDR3: TGTGCCAGCAGCCGAGGGGCGCAGGCTAATGAAAAACTGTTTTTT. This gives the protein CASSRGAQANEKLFF.

The chain couples TRBV6-1 to TRBJ2-5; possible D gene TRBD2, 5 bases. From germline, CDR1 is MNHNS and CDR2 SASEGT. The V end lost 8 bases, the J end lost 4 bases, and 17 bases lay between the germline ends. CDR3 length: 14 amino acids. The CDR3 nucleotides are TGTGCCAGCTCGAGGGCTTCTACGAGAGAGACCCAGTACTTC. It encodes CASSRASTRETQYF.

The gene calls are TRBV11-3 and TRBJ1-5; D gene ambiguous. Germline CDR1 and CDR2: SGHNT and YENEEA. Trimming cost V 0 bases and J 3 bases, with 6 bases left between them. The CDR3 has 14 amino acids. The DNA for the CDR3 is TGTGCCAGCAGCTTAGAGTCGAACAATCAGCCCCAGCATTTT. This encodes CASSLESNNQPQHF.

This clonotype was detected ten times or more. The chain joins TRBV2 to TRBJ2-7; D call uncertain. This CDR3 has 13 amino acids. CDR1 SNHLY and CDR2 FYNNEI come from the germline V gene. V was clipped by 5 bases and J by 1 base, with 9 bases between them. CDR3 sequence reads: CASSRTESYEQYF. CDR3 DNA sequence: TGTGCCAGCAGTCGGACGGAGTCCTACGAGCAGTACTTC.

This clonotype appeared a few times. The J gene is TRBJ2-2, the V gene TRBV2; D uncertain. V was shortened by 4 bases and J by 5 bases, with 5 bases between the two germline ends. Germline CDR1 reads SNHLY; CDR2 reads FYNNEI. The CDR3 is 12 amino acids. The CDR3: CASSGWTGELFF. The CDR3 DNA reads as TGTGCCAGCAGTGGATGGACCGGGGAGCTGTTTTTT.